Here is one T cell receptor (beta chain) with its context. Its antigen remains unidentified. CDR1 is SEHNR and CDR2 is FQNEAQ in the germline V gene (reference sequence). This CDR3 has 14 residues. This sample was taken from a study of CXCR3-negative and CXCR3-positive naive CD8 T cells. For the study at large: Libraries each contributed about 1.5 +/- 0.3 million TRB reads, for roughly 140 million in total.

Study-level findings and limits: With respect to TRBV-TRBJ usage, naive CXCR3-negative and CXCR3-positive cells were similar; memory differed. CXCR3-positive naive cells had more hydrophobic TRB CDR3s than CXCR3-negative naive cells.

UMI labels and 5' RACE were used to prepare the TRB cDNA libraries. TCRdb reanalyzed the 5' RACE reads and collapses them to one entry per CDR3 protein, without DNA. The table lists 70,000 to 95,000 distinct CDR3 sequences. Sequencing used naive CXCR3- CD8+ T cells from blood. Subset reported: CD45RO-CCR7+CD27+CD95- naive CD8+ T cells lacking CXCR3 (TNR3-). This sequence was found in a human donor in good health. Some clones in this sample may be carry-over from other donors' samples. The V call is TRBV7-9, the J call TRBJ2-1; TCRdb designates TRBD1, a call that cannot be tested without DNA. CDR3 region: CASSPRGGPNEQFF.